Shown below are 17 T cell receptor beta chains from a single sample sequenced in a study of T cell responses to AZD1222 COVID-19 vaccine. The repertoire was sequenced with immunoSEQ multiplex PCR; TCRdb's copy has only in-frame clones and lacks some. Counted here are tens of thousands of clones, approximately 90% occurring once; the ten biggest clones make up 5.7%. Material: peripheral blood, obtained on day 0 of AZD1222 vaccination. These receptor sequences come from an adult in good health.

The V and J genes are TRBV6-4 and TRBJ1-1; D unclear. Trimming pared 0 bases from V and 2 bases from J, leaving 10 bases between. There are 15 residues in the CDR3. Per the germline V gene, CDR1 is MRHNA and CDR2 is SNTAGT. CDR3 sequence: CASSDSIGGNTEAFF. The CDR3 DNA reads TGTGCCAGCAGTGACTCGATCGGAGGAAACACTGAAGCTTTCTTT.

The CDR3 reads CASSLIPGGPTEAFF. DNA of the CDR3: TGTGCCAGCAGTTTAATCCCCGGGGGACCCACTGAAGCTTTCTTT. The chain joins TRBV28 to TRBJ1-1, with D perhaps TRBD1 (5 bases). Trimming stripped 2 bases from V and 4 bases from J, with 14 bases between. This CDR3 is built from 15 residues. Germline loops: CDR1 MDHEN, CDR2 SYDVKM.

The V and J genes are TRBV6-2 or TRBV6-3 and TRBJ1-5, with 8 bases aligning to TRBD1. V lost 6 bases, J lost 4 bases, and 14 bases stayed unmatched. Germline V gene sequence: CDR1 MNHEY, CDR2 SVGEGT. CDR3 size: 17 residues. The CDR3 spells CASSRLPDTGGNQPQHF. The CDR3 DNA follows: TGTGCCAGCAGCCGATTGCCTGATACAGGGGGGAATCAGCCCCAGCATTTT.

This sequence joins TRBV25-1 and TRBJ2-3; 9 positions match TRBD2. In germline, CDR1 is MGHDK, CDR2 SYGVNS. Trimming took 7 bases from V and 1 from J; bases not matched to a gene: 6. This CDR3 has 15 residues. The CDR3, as DNA: TGTGCCAGCACTGGTTTAGCGGGGGGCACAGATACGCAGTATTTT. It yields the protein CASTGLAGGTDTQYF.

V and J are TRBV12-5 and TRBJ1-6; D is unresolved. CDR3 size: 12 residues. The germline V gene has CDR1 LGHNT and CDR2 FRNRAP. V lost 6 bases and J lost 9, with 9 bases in between. The CDR3 DNA is TGTGCTAGTGGAGAAGGTGGTTCACCCCTCCACTTT. It translates to CASGEGGSPLHF.

This chain joins TRBV5-6 and TRBJ1-2, with D possibly TRBD1 on 6 matching bases. This CDR3 is built from 14 residues. Germline V gives CDR1 SGHDT, CDR2 YYEEEE. Trimming cost V 3 bases and J 7 bases, with 16 bases left between them. The CDR3 loop reads CASSSTRGVGGYTF. CDR3 nucleotide sequence: TGTGCCAGCAGCTCGACGAGGGGGGTGGGTGGCTACACCTTC.

The chain joins TRBV20-1 to TRBJ1-5; possibly TRBD1 for D (6 bases). Trimming pared 3 bases from V and 0 bases from J, leaving 9 bases between. CDR1 and CDR2 from the germline V gene are DFQATT and SNEGSKA (reference sequence). The CDR3 consists of 14 residues. Here the CDR3 DNA reads TGCAGTGCTAGTCCAGGGGATAGCAATCAGCCCCAGCATTTT. It is translated as CSASPGDSNQPQHF.

The chain joins TRBV27 to TRBJ1-1; D is unresolved. Germline V gene data show CDR1 as MNHEY and CDR2 as SMNVEV (reference sequence). The CDR3 length is 15 residues. V shed 3 bases and J shed 2 bases, with 13 bases lying between them. The CDR3 nucleotides are TGTGCCAGCAGTTTGGCCACCCCTTTCAACACTGAAGCTTTCTTT. It specifies CASSLATPFNTEAFF.

This clone was seen once. J is TRBJ1-1 and V is TRBV6-5; the D gene is possibly TRBD1 (5 bases). V was clipped by 2 bases and J by 4 bases, with 8 bases between them. Germline V lookup: CDR1 MNHEY, CDR2 SVGAGI. The CDR3 consists of 13 residues. In DNA, the CDR3 is TGTGCCAGCAGTTACGGGGGGAGCACTGAAGCTTTCTTT. This gives the protein CASSYGGSTEAFF.

For the CDR3, the DNA is TGTGCCAGCAGGGCGGGGAAGTATCAAGATACGCAGTATTTT. The encoded protein is CASRAGKYQDTQYF. The chain is built from TRBV7-2 and TRBJ2-3; tentatively, D is TRBD2 (6 bases). The germline V and J ends were trimmed by 6 bases and 5 bases, with 15 bases remaining between them. Looked up from germline, CDR1 is SGHTA and CDR2 is FQGNSA. The CDR3 spans 14 residues.

The CDR3 region has the DNA TGTGCCAGCAGTGATAGGACGACAGTTTTGGGCAATCAGCCCCAGCATTTT. It is translated as CASSDRTTVLGNQPQHF. The V call is TRBV6-1, the J call TRBJ1-5; TRBD1 is a possible D gene (5 bases). Deletions cut 3 bases from V and 2 bases from J, with 17 bases between. Per the germline V gene, CDR1 is MNHNS and CDR2 is SASEGT. The CDR3 is 17 amino acids.

The gene calls are TRBV4-1 and TRBJ2-4, with D perhaps TRBD2 (5 bases). The V and J ends lost 6 bases and 2 bases respectively, with 14 bases between them. CDR3 length equals 15 residues. Germline CDR1 and CDR2: MGHRA and YSYEKL. The CDR3 DNA reads as TGCGCCAGCAGGGACGTCGGGGTAACCAAAAACATTCAGTACTTC. Amino acids: CASRDVGVTKNIQYF.

This chain connects TRBV4-1 to TRBJ2-3; either TRBD1 or TRBD2 may supply D (6 bases each). V lost 1 base and J lost 6, with 17 bases in between. Germline values: CDR1 MGHRA, CDR2 YSYEKL. This CDR3 has 16 residues. CDR3 nucleotides: TGCGCCAGCAGCCAAGGGGCCGGGGGCGGATGGGATACGCAGTATTTT. It is translated as CASSQGAGGGWDTQYF.

The chain recombines TRBV5-1 with TRBJ1-4; D gene unclear. Deletions cut 0 bases from V and 7 bases from J, with 16 bases between. Germline V gene lookup returns CDR1 SGHRS and CDR2 YFSETQ. This CDR3 comprises 16 residues. DNA for the CDR3: TGCGCCAGCAGCTTGGGGAGCCGGGTAAATGGTGAAAAACTGTTTTTT. It translates to CASSLGSRVNGEKLFF.

This clone was seen once. The chain couples TRBV9 to TRBJ1-6; no clear D. V lost 0 bases and J 6 bases, leaving 10 bases between the germline ends. Germline V gene lookup returns CDR1 SGDLS and CDR2 YYNGEE. The CDR3 loop spans 15 amino acids. CDR3 in DNA: TGTGCCAGCAGCGTAGTCGGTAATGGTAATTCACCCCTCCACTTT. Encoded protein: CASSVVGNGNSPLHF. Combining the CDR3 with reference TRBV9 and TRBJ1-6 gives the whole variable domain DSGVTQTPKHLITATGQRVTLRCSPRSGDLSVYWYQQSLDQGLQFLIQYYNGEERAKGNILERFSAQQFPDLHSELNLSSLELGDSALYFCASSVVGNGNSPLHFGNGTRLTVT.

The rearrangement joins TRBV3-1 (or the pseudogene TRBV3-2) to TRBJ1-5; no clear D. The CDR3 contains 14 residues. Trimming removed 4 bases at V and 3 bases at J, with 10 bases between. Germline CDR1 and CDR2: LGHDT and YNNKEL (reference sequence). The CDR3 DNA sequence: TGTGCCAGCAGCCCAGGACCGTACAATCAGCCCCAGCATTTT. This gives the protein CASSPGPYNQPQHF.

The V call is TRBV11-2, the J call TRBJ2-1, with TRBD2 identical over 10 bases. The trim removed 5 bases at V and 7 bases at J, leaving 11 bases unmatched. In germline, CDR1 is SGHAT, CDR2 FQNNGV. The CDR3 length is 16 residues. CDR3 region: CASSGAVAGGFNEQFF. The DNA of the CDR3 is TGTGCCAGCAGCGGCGCAGTAGCGGGGGGTTTTAATGAGCAGTTCTTC. The full variable domain, completed using reference TRBV11-2 and TRBJ2-1, is EAGVAQSPRYKIIEKRQSVAFWCNPISGHATLYWYQQILGQGPKLLIQFQNNGVVDDSQLPKDRFSAERLKGVDSTLKIQPAKLEDSAVYLCASSGAVAGGFNEQFFGPGTRLTVL.